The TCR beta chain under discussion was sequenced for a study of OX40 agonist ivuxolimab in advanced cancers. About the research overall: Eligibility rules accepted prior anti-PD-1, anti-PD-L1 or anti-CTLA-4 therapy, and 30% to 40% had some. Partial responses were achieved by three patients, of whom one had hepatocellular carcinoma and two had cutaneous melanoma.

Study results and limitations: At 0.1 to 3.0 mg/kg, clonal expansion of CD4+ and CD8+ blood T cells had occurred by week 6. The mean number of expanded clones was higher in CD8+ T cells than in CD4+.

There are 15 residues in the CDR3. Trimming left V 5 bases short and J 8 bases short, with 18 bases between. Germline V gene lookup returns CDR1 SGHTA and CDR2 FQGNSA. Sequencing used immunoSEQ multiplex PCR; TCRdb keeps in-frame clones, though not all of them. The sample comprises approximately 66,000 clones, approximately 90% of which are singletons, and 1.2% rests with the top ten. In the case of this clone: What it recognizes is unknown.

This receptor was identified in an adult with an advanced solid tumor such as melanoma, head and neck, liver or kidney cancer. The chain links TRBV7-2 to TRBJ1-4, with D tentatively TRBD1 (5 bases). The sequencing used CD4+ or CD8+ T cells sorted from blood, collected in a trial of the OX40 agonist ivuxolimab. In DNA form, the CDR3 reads TGTGCCAGCAGCCCCGGGGAGGGGAGGATCGAAAAACTGTTTTTT. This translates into CASSPGEGRIEKLFF.